The entry below gives a single TCR beta chain sequence along with its context. The record originates from a study of technical replicates of blood from a handful of donors. Sequenced by immunoSEQ multiplex PCR; TCRdb stores in-frame clones only, minus some. This table has tens of thousands of clones, 95% to 97% appearing once. The junction had 2 bases not matched to a gene; V was cut back by 8 bases and J by 1 base. CDR3 size: 14 residues. The germline CDR1 and CDR2 sequences are SNHLY and FYNNEI. The V gene is TRBV2, the J gene TRBJ1-5; 10 bases match TRBD1. This sequence was found in a human donor in good health. Sequencing used T cells isolated from PBMCs. The CDR3 protein is CASGDRGSNQPQHF. CDR3 nucleotides: TGTGCCAGCGGGGACAGGGGAAGCAATCAGCCCCAGCATTTT.